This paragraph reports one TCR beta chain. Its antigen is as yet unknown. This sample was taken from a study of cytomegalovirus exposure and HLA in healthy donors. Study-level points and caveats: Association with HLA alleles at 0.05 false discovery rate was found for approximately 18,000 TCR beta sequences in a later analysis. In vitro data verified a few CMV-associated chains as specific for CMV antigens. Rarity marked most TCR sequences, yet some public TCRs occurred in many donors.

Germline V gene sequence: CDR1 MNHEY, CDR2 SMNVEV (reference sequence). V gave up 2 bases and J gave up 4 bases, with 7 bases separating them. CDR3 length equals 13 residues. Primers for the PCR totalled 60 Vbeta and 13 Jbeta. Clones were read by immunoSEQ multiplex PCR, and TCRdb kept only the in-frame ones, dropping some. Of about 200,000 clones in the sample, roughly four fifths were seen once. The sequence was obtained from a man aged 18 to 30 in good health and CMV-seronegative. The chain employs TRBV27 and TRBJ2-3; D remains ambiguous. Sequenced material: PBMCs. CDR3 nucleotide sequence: TGTGCCAGCAGTTTACTGGGCCCAGATACGCAGTATTTT. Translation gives CASSLLGPDTQYF.